The 18 T cell receptor beta chains in this list originate from one sample, sequenced in a study of cytomegalovirus exposure and HLA in healthy donors. Method: immunoSEQ multiplex PCR; TCRdb's copy keeps in-frame clones and lacks some. The data hold around 50,000 clones, with around 94% observed a single time. The specimen was PBMCs. Receptors were obtained from a woman aged 18-29 years in good health and CMV-seropositive.

This chain uses TRBV12-5 with TRBJ1-5, with D perhaps matching TRBD1 (5 bases). The CDR3 is 16 amino acids. Trimming removed 1 base from V and 4 bases from J, with 14 bases in between. CDR1 and CDR2 (germline): LGHNT, FRNRAP. The CDR3 nucleotides are TGTGCTAGTGGTTTGGCAGGCACAGGATCGAATCAGCCCCAGCATTTT. It specifies CASGLAGTGSNQPQHF.

The V gene is TRBV2, the J gene TRBJ2-2; TRBD2 might be the D (5 bases). CDR3 length equals 15 residues. Germline V gives CDR1 SNHLY, CDR2 FYNNEI. V was pared by 4 bases and J by 3 bases, with 12 bases between. CDR3 DNA sequence: TGTGCCAGCAGTGGAGGGCCTTCTTACACCGGGGAGCTGTTTTTT. It yields the protein CASSGGPSYTGELFF.

The chain employs TRBV5-4 and TRBJ2-7; D is possibly TRBD1 (6 bases). Between the trimmed V and J ends, which lost 6 bases and 6 bases, there was a span of 19 bases. Germline lookup yields CDR1 SGHNT and CDR2 YYREEE (reference sequence). The CDR3 has 14 amino acids. CDR3 region: CASTPRYREGEQYF. The CDR3 DNA is TGTGCCAGCACCCCCCGGTACAGGGAAGGCGAGCAGTACTTC.

This chain uses TRBV19 with TRBJ2-7; TRBD1 matches 9 bases. CDR1 is LNHDA, CDR2 SQIVND, per germline (reference sequence). The V segment lost 5 bases and the J segment 1 base; nucleotides outside the gene matches: 6. This CDR3 is built from 15 residues. The CDR3 here is CASSVRTGDSYEQYF. The CDR3 DNA reads TGTGCCAGTAGTGTGCGGACAGGGGATTCCTACGAGCAGTACTTC.

V is TRBV5-1 and J is TRBJ1-1; D is perhaps TRBD1 (5 bases). The CDR3 sequence is 15 residues long. V was trimmed by 1 base and J by 5 bases, leaving 15 bases between them. Germline V gene data show CDR1 as SGHRS and CDR2 as YFSETQ. CDR3 nucleotides: TGCGCCAGCAGCTTGCGCCGGGACTTGGGAACTGAAGCTTTCTTT. Translating gives CASSLRRDLGTEAFF.

This clone occurred once. The chain has TRBV9 and TRBJ2-7, with TRBD1 matching 7 bases. Germline trimming cut 4 bases from V and 0 bases from J; bases unmatched to any gene: 7. Per germline, CDR1 SGDLS and CDR2 YYNGEE. The CDR3 covers 15 residues. The CDR3, as DNA: TGTGCCAGCAGCCCGACAGGGCCCAGCTCCTACGAGCAGTACTTC. It yields the protein CASSPTGPSSYEQYF.

This rearrangement joins TRBV7-9 to TRBJ2-5; 12 nucleotides match TRBD2. Per germline, CDR1 SEHNR and CDR2 FQNEAQ (reference sequence). This CDR3 contains 16 residues. V lost 5 bases, J lost 4 bases, and 8 bases stayed unmatched. This chain's CDR3 is CASSPDLAGGGETQYF. The CDR3 region has the DNA TGTGCCAGCAGCCCGGACCTAGCGGGAGGGGGAGAGACCCAGTACTTC.

The chain carries TRBV2 and TRBJ1-1; D is unresolved. The CDR3 spans 17 residues. Germline V lookup: CDR1 SNHLY, CDR2 FYNNEI. V dropped 2 bases and J dropped 0 bases, with 16 bases sitting between them. CDR3 in DNA: TGTGCCAGCAGTGAACCCCAGGCCCACTCCATGAACACTGAAGCTTTCTTT. Its protein product is CASSEPQAHSMNTEAFF.

The rearrangement links TRBV4-1 to TRBJ2-7, with 8 bases that match TRBD2. Per germline, CDR1 MGHRA and CDR2 YSYEKL. This CDR3 comprises 16 residues. V shed 2 bases, J shed 6 bases, and the junction held 12 bases outside the gene matches. This CDR3 reads CASSQYSGGPMFEQYF. DNA of the CDR3: TGCGCCAGCAGCCAATACTCGGGGGGGCCGATGTTCGAGCAGTACTTC.

The chain employs TRBV9 and TRBJ2-2; 8 nucleotides match TRBD2. The J segment lost 4 bases and the V segment lost 4 bases, leaving 3 bases of the junction unmatched. CDR3 length: 14 residues. CDR1 and CDR2 from the germline V gene are SGDLS and YYNGEE. Written as DNA, the CDR3 is TGTGCCAGCAGCCCCCGGGGGGGCACCGGGGAGCTGTTTTTT. This gives the protein CASSPRGGTGELFF. The full variable domain, in which reference TRBV9 and TRBJ2-2 provide the parts outside the CDR3, is DSGVTQTPKHLITATGQRVTLRCSPRSGDLSVYWYQQSLDQGLQFLIQYYNGEERAKGNILERFSAQQFPDLHSELNLSSLELGDSALYFCASSPRGGTGELFFGEGSRLTVL.

This sequence joins TRBV6-5 and TRBJ2-7, with 7 bases aligning to TRBD2. Germline CDR1 is MNHEY and CDR2 is SVGAGI. Unmatched junction bases numbered 8, after V lost 2 bases and J lost 4 bases. The CDR3 consists of 15 residues. The CDR3 region is CASSYRGGSNYEQYF. The CDR3 coding sequence is TGTGCCAGCAGTTACCGTGGCGGGAGTAATTACGAGCAGTACTTC.

The chain is built from TRBV6-1 and TRBJ2-1; D remains ambiguous. The CDR3 is made up of 15 amino acids. V gave up 0 bases and J gave up 4 bases, with 10 bases separating them. The V gene's germline CDR1 is MNHNS and CDR2 SASEGT. The CDR3 DNA follows: TGTGCCAGCAGTGAAGCGGCAGAACCATACAATGAGCAGTTCTTC. Translated, it gives CASSEAAEPYNEQFF.

The chain links TRBV6-4 to TRBJ2-3; 12 bases align to TRBD2. Germline V CDR1 and CDR2: MRHNA, SNTAGT. The J segment lost 1 base and the V segment lost 0 bases, leaving 2 bases of the junction unmatched. This CDR3 has 17 residues. The CDR3 nucleotides are TGTGCCAGCAGTGACTCGACTAGCGGGAGTGGCACAGATACGCAGTATTTT. Its protein product is CASSDSTSGSGTDTQYF.

The rearrangement uses TRBV5-6 and TRBJ1-3, with D hard to call. The germline V gene encodes CDR1 SGHDT and CDR2 YYEEEE. There are 16 residues in the CDR3. V shed 4 bases and J shed 0 bases, with 14 bases lying between them. CDR3 coding DNA: TGTGCCAGCAGCGCGGCGACGGACTCCTCTGGAAACACCATATATTTT. This codes for CASSAATDSSGNTIYF.

The genes are TRBV9 and TRBJ1-5, with 7 bases aligning to TRBD1. J was trimmed by 4 bases and V by 2 bases; bases with no gene match: 3. The CDR3 covers 14 residues. Germline CDR1 reads SGDLS; CDR2 reads YYNGEE. The DNA of the CDR3 is TGTGCCAGCAGCGTGTCAGGGGGAAATCAGCCCCAGCATTTT. Encoded protein: CASSVSGGNQPQHF.

The rearrangement uses TRBV7-3 and TRBJ2-2, with TRBD2 matching over 7 bases. This CDR3 has 15 amino acids. The J segment lost 5 bases and the V segment lost 5 bases, leaving 8 bases of the junction unmatched. Germline CDR1 is SGHTA and CDR2 is FQGTGA. The chain's CDR3 is CASSPTPGGTGELFF. The CDR3 DNA is TGTGCCAGCAGCCCGACCCCCGGGGGGACCGGGGAGCTGTTTTTT.

The rearrangement uses TRBV27 and TRBJ2-7, with TRBD1 as a possible D gene (6 bases). V lost 6 bases to trimming and J lost 1 base, with 13 bases between them. Germline V gene lookup returns CDR1 MNHEY and CDR2 SMNVEV (reference sequence). The CDR3 extends over 14 amino acids. The chain's CDR3 is CASSLSQGSYEQYF. The DNA for the CDR3 is TGTGCCAGCAGCCTCTCACAGGGATCCTACGAGCAGTACTTC.

In the case of this clone: This sample also contains other DNA sequences that code for the same CDR3. The DNA for the CDR3 is TGTGCCAGCAGCCTACTAGCCGCCTCCTACAATGAGCAGTTCTTC. Translation gives CASSLLAASYNEQFF. The chain combines TRBV7-3 with TRBJ2-1; tentative D call: TRBD2 (6 bases). Germline lookup yields CDR1 SGHTA and CDR2 FQGTGA. This CDR3 contains 15 residues. The V end was cut by 5 bases, the J end by 0 bases, with 11 bases between.